Following are 5 T cell receptor beta chains from one sample sequenced in a study of cytomegalovirus exposure and HLA in healthy donors (dated by TCRdb to about 2017). Library prep was done by the immunoSEQ multiplex PCR assay. For the multiplex PCR, a mixture combining 60 forward primers for TCR Vbeta segments and 13 reverse primers for TCR Jbeta segments was used. The table was pulled from immuneACCESS by TCRdb, which kept in-frame rearrangements only. Such tables lose some clones; where checked, under half of the loss comes from unresolved V genes, and the rest has no known cause. In all, the sample holds 200,000 to 250,000 clones, and approximately 82% of those were seen once. The ten largest clonotypes hold 0.58% of the sample. The material sequenced was PBMCs. Every receptor here comes from a middle-aged woman in good health and CMV-seronegative.

This rearrangement joins TRBV10-1 to TRBJ1-5; possible D gene TRBD1, 5 bases. Germline values: CDR1 WNHNN, CDR2 SYGVQD (reference sequence). The CDR3 sequence is 13 residues long. The V and J ends lost 4 bases and 5 bases respectively, with 9 bases between them. CDR3 bases: TGCGCCAGCAGTGTGGGCAGGGATCAGCCCCAGCATTTT. It encodes CASSVGRDQPQHF.

The rearrangement joins TRBV12-5 to TRBJ2-3, with 14 nucleotides matching TRBD2. Per the germline V gene, CDR1 is LGHNT and CDR2 is FRNRAP. CDR3 length: 15 amino acids. Trimming took 5 bases from V and 6 from J; bases not matched to a gene: 4. The CDR3 nucleotides are TGTGCTAGTGGTCCCGGGACTAGCGGGGGTGATACGCAGTATTTT. Its translation is CASGPGTSGGDTQYF.

This chain connects TRBV7-2 to TRBJ1-6; D perhaps matches TRBD1 (5 bases). V lost 6 bases to trimming and J lost 8 bases, with 11 bases between them. This CDR3 spans 13 amino acids. CDR1 is SGHTA, CDR2 FQGNSA, per germline. For the CDR3, the DNA is TGTGCCAGCAGTCTTCGGGGGGATTCACCCCTCCACTTT. As protein: CASSLRGDSPLHF.

The chain carries TRBV9 and TRBJ1-1; 8 positions agree with TRBD1. V shed 4 bases and J 10 bases; nucleotides not matched to a gene: 15. CDR3 length: 15 amino acids. The germline V gene has CDR1 SGDLS and CDR2 YYNGEE. The CDR3 sequence is CASSPGQGGKVAAFF. CDR3 sequence (DNA): TGTGCCAGCAGCCCCGGACAGGGCGGGAAGGTTGCAGCTTTCTTT.

The rearrangement joins TRBV7-9 to TRBJ2-7; D might be TRBD2 (6 bases). This CDR3 region has 14 residues. Trimming shortened V by 4 bases and J by 6 bases, and 16 bases separated the two germline ends. The germline CDR1 and CDR2 sequences are SEHNR and FQNEAQ (reference sequence). CDR3 region: CASSSRTNLLEQYF. Written as DNA, the CDR3 is TGTGCCAGCAGCTCCAGGACTAACCTTCTCGAGCAGTACTTC.